These 9 T cell receptor beta chains came from one sample sequenced in a study of cytomegalovirus exposure and HLA in healthy donors. TCRdb's table, derived via immunoSEQ multiplex PCR, lists solely in-frame clones and lacks some. Of some 130,000 clones in the sample, approximately 80% are singletons; the top ten hold 25% to 30%. The specimen sequenced was PBMCs. Receptors were obtained from a man aged 25-45 years in good health and CMV-seropositive.

This chain uses TRBV10-1 with TRBJ2-3; D is possibly TRBD1 (8 bases). The CDR3 has 16 amino acids. Trimming removed 0 bases at V and 1 base at J, with 11 bases between. Germline lookup yields CDR1 WNHNN and CDR2 SYGVQD (reference sequence). The CDR3 DNA is TGCGCCAGCAGTGAGTCACAGGGGGGGGGCACAGATACGCAGTATTTT. Its protein is CASSESQGGGTDTQYF.

This chain joins TRBV4-2 and TRBJ1-5; maybe TRBD1 (5 bases). V gave up 1 base and J gave up 1 base, with 14 bases separating them. Per the germline V gene, CDR1 is LGHNA and CDR2 is YNFKEQ. There are 17 residues in the CDR3. The CDR3 nucleotides read TGTGCCAGCAGCCAAGGGGGCGTCCACATAAGCAATCAGCCCCAGCATTTT. Translating it yields CASSQGGVHISNQPQHF.

This sequence joins TRBV6-5 and TRBJ2-3; D call uncertain. Between the trimmed V and J ends, which lost 7 bases and 4 bases, there was a span of 9 bases. The CDR3 covers 12 residues. Germline loops: CDR1 MNHEY, CDR2 SVGAGI. The CDR3 sequence is CASTSQSDTQYF. The DNA of the CDR3 is TGTGCCAGCACCTCTCAGTCAGATACGCAGTATTTT.

The genes are TRBV18 and TRBJ1-1, with D perhaps TRBD1 (5 bases). Germline CDR1 KGHSH, CDR2 LQKENI. Trimming took off 3 bases at V and 3 bases at J, with 17 bases between the two ends. This CDR3 has 16 residues. The CDR3 region is CASSPTTRVGYTEAFF. The CDR3, as DNA: TGTGCCAGCTCACCTACGACCAGGGTAGGGTACACTGAAGCTTTCTTT.

V usage is TRBV21-1 and J usage is TRBJ2-7; the D call of TRBD2 is as the table states it, not checked on the DNA. TRBV21-1 is recorded as a pseudogene. The CDR3 runs 17 residues. CDR3 amino acids: CASSKGRRASGNYEQYF. The CDR3 bases are TGTGCCAGCAGCAAAGGACGGCGGGCTAGCGGGAACTACGAGCAGTACTTC.

V is TRBV5-1 and J is TRBJ2-2; TRBD2 might be the D (5 bases). Trimming removed 0 bases from V and 5 bases from J, with 11 bases in between. CDR1 is SGHRS and CDR2 is YFSETQ in the germline V gene. The CDR3 runs to 15 residues. CDR3 bases: TGCGCCAGCAGCTTGGTAGTAGCGCCGACCGGGGAGCTGTTTTTT. Translation: CASSLVVAPTGELFF.

This clone was seen just once. This rearrangement joins TRBV5-6 to TRBJ1-1; D gene ambiguous. The CDR3 consists of 13 residues. Germline V CDR1 and CDR2: SGHDT, YYEEEE. V lost 0 bases to trimming and J lost 3 bases, with 6 bases between them. The CDR3 reads CASSLDPDTEAFF. The CDR3 DNA follows: TGTGCCAGCAGCTTGGATCCAGACACTGAAGCTTTCTTT.

The chain employs TRBV6-1 and TRBJ2-5; the match to TRBD2 covers 10 bases. CDR1 and CDR2 (germline): MNHNS, SASEGT. With V trimmed by 2 bases and J by 1 base, 1 base remained unmatched. The CDR3 has 15 amino acids. The CDR3 protein is CASSELAGAQETQYF. CDR3 bases: TGTGCCAGCAGTGAACTAGCGGGAGCCCAAGAGACCCAGTACTTC.

The chain is built from TRBV11-2 and TRBJ2-1; 12 bases map to TRBD1. The V and J ends lost 5 bases and 9 bases, in that order; junction bases with no gene match: 11. CDR1 is SGHAT and CDR2 is FQNNGV in the germline V gene. CDR3 length: 16 amino acids. The CDR3 nucleotides read TGTGCCAGCAGCGGTATAAGGAGGGGACAGGGGGCTGAGCAGTTCTTC. It yields the protein CASSGIRRGQGAEQFF.